What follows are 3 T cell receptor beta chains derived from one specimen sequenced in a study of blood T cells in healthy people across ages. Using a J-beta primer mix together with a sample-barcoded 5' primer, a second PCR was run for about 7 to 12 cycles. TCRdb itself ran the 5' RACE reads through MiXCR, one entry per CDR3 protein. The data show around 780,000 distinct CDR3 sequences, 56% seen once. Sequenced material: blood. The source of these receptors is a man in his forties in good health.

In the case of this clonotype: Possible read error: a much larger clone is one base away. The chain recombines TRBV12-3 or TRBV12-4 with TRBJ2-5, with 9 nucleotides matching TRBD2. J lost 3 bases, V lost 6 bases, and 2 bases had no gene match. This CDR3 has 13 amino acids. CDR3 sequence: CASRRLAEETQYF. The CDR3 bases are TGTGCCAGCAGGCGACTAGCGGAAGAGACCCAGTACTTC.

The V call is TRBV27, the J call TRBJ2-5; D might be TRBD1 or TRBD2, each matching 7 bases. The CDR3 consists of 16 residues. From germline, CDR1 is MNHEY and CDR2 SMNVEV (reference sequence). V lost 5 bases, J lost 7 bases, and 23 bases lay in between. In DNA, the CDR3 is TGTGCCAGCAGTCCCGAACAGGGCCCAGGGGGGGCGACCCAGTACTTC. This translates into CASSPEQGPGGATQYF.

The V and J genes are TRBV14 and TRBJ2-5; D gene unclear. The end of the DNA is better explained by TRBJ2-7, so the J call may be wrong. CDR1 is SGHDN, CDR2 FVKESK, per germline. The CDR3 loop spans 17 amino acids. The CDR3 protein is CASTPSRTSNGAYEQYF. As DNA, the CDR3 is TGTGCCAGCACCCCTAGTCGAACGTCAAATGGTGCGTACGAGCAGTACTTC.